The rows below give T cell receptor beta chains drawn from one sample of a study of blood T cells in healthy people across ages. TCRdb recomputed calls from the 5' RACE reads with MiXCR, one row per CDR3 protein. In the table there are 850,000 to 1,000,000 distinct CDR3 sequences, 51% of which are singletons. The sequencing input was blood. These TCRs come from an older woman in good health. CDR3s include the opening cysteine and the closing phenylalanine or tryptophan. The D gene is left open where the match is weak. Expanded clones are given a class, and other clones once, few, many or no size at all.

D gene	V gene	clone size	J gene	CDR3 protein	CDR3 DNA
.	TRBV24-1	.	TRBJ1-5	CATSESGTRVQPQHF	TGTGCCACCAGTGAGAGCGGGACTCGGGTTCAGCCCCAGCATTTT
TRBD1	TRBV25-1	few	TRBJ2-3	CASSTTRDRDTQYF	TGTGCCAGCAGTACGACTCGGGACAGAGATACGCAGTATTTT
.	TRBV29-1	.	TRBJ2-1	CSYDKGYNEQFF	TGCAGTTACGACAAAGGGTACAATGAGCAGTTCTTC
TRBD1	TRBV7-9	.	TRBJ2-7	CASSPLVTGDSYEQYF	TGTGCCAGCAGCCCCCTCGTGACAGGGGACTCCTACGAGCAGTACTTC
TRBD1	TRBV12-3/TRBV12-4	.	TRBJ2-1	CASSRQGVNNEQFF	TGTGCCAGCAGCCGACAGGGGGTCAACAATGAGCAGTTCTTC
.	TRBV2	few	TRBJ2-7	CASSEAGMWNEQYF	TGTGCCAGCAGTGAGGCAGGGATGTGGAACGAGCAGTACTTC
.	TRBV7-9	few	TRBJ1-1	CACRELNTEAFF	TGTGCCTGCAGGGAATTGAACACTGAAGCTTTCTTT
.	TRBV12-3/TRBV12-4	once	TRBJ2-6	CASSYRFVLTF	TGTGCCAGCAGTTACCGGTTCGTCCTGACTTTC
TRBD2	TRBV20-1	.	TRBJ2-4	CSASVLAGLTRVENIQYF	TGCAGTGCTAGTGTGCTAGCGGGGTTAACCCGCGTGGAAAACATTCAGTACTTC
TRBD1	TRBV27	.	TRBJ1-2	CASSWSGGTGAYGYTF	TGTGCCAGCAGTTGGTCAGGGGGCACTGGGGCCTATGGCTACACCTTC
TRBD2	TRBV7-9	.	TRBJ2-3	CASSLTGTRNTDTQYF	TGTGCCAGCAGCTTAACCGGGACTAGAAACACAGATACGCAGTATTTT
.	TRBV9	few	TRBJ2-7	CASSPALGLGYEQYF	TGTGCCAGCAGCCCCGCTCTAGGATTGGGCTACGAGCAGTACTTC
.	TRBV6-2/TRBV6-3	.	TRBJ1-1	CASSYRDKNTEAFF	TGTGCCAGCAGTTACCGGGACAAGAACACTGAAGCTTTCTTT
.	TRBV15	.	TRBJ2-3	CATSRVVYDTQYF	TGTGCCACCAGCAGAGTGGTCTACGATACGCAGTATTTT
TRBD2	TRBV12-3/TRBV12-4	.	TRBJ2-1	CASSRTSGSNEQFF	TGTGCCAGCAGTCGGACTAGCGGGAGCAATGAGCAGTTCTTC
.	TRBV7-9	.	TRBJ2-5	CASSPRGLLERETQYF	TGTGCCAGCAGTCCGAGGGGCCTATTGGAACGGGAGACCCAGTACTTC
.	TRBV28	.	TRBJ2-6	CASSLLGLLGANVQTF	TGTGCCAGCAGTTTACTGGGGCTTTTAGGGGCCAACGTCCAGACTTTC
.	TRBV5-1	.	TRBJ2-7	CASSSPLGGGYNEQYF	TGCGCCAGCAGCTCCCCGCTTGGGGGAGGCTACAATGAGCAGTACTTC
.	TRBV4-1	few	TRBJ2-7	CASSQGFTLGYEQYF	TGCGCCAGCAGCCAAGGGTTCACCTTAGGTTACGAGCAGTACTTC
.	TRBV20-1	.	TRBJ2-4	CSASRASTRNIQYF	TGCAGTGCTAGCCGCGCCTCGACTCGAAACATTCAGTACTTC
TRBD2	TRBV20-1	.	TRBJ2-3	CSARPCGRATDTQYF	TGCAGTGCTAGGCCATGCGGGAGGGCCACCGATACGCAGTATTTT
.	TRBV4-1	many	TRBJ2-7	CASSQVGSYEQYF	TGCGCCAGCAGCCAAGTTGGCAGCTACGAGCAGTACTTC
TRBD2	TRBV4-2	few	TRBJ2-7	CASSQDGGTSVRGEQYF	TGTGCCAGCAGCCAAGATGGGGGGACTAGCGTGAGGGGCGAGCAGTACTTC
TRBD1	TRBV7-2	few	TRBJ1-2	CASRDRGDYGYTF	TGTGCCAGCCGGGACAGGGGCGACTATGGCTACACCTTC
.	TRBV4-2	.	TRBJ1-6	CASSRMAQGNSPLHF	TGTGCCAGCAGCCGAATGGCACAGGGTAATTCACCCCTCCACTTT
.	TRBV15	.	TRBJ1-2	CATSRAEFPIGYTF	TGTGCCACCAGCAGAGCCGAGTTCCCTATAGGCTACACCTTC
.	TRBV12-3/TRBV12-4	.	TRBJ2-3	CASRTVRADTQYF	TGTGCCAGCAGGACTGTGAGGGCAGATACGCAGTATTTT
TRBD1	TRBV3-1	.	TRBJ1-3	CASSQRQGRNTIYF	TGTGCCAGCAGCCAACGACAGGGCCGAAACACCATATATTTT
.	TRBV12-3/TRBV12-4	.	TRBJ1-2	CASSTRNRVHGYTF	TGTGCCAGCTCTACCAGGAACAGGGTGCATGGCTACACCTTC
.	TRBV5-6	.	TRBJ2-7	CASSFDPFYEQYF	TGTGCCAGCAGCTTCGACCCTTTCTACGAGCAGTACTTC
.	TRBV5-1	few	TRBJ2-4	CASSGLGGQNIQYF	TGCGCCAGCAGTGGTTTGGGTGGTCAAAACATTCAGTACTTC
.	TRBV15	many	TRBJ2-6	CATSRPGVGSGANVLTF	TGTGCCACCAGCAGACCAGGGGTCGGCTCTGGGGCCAACGTCCTGACTTTC
TRBD2	TRBV5-1	.	TRBJ2-4	CASSSPSGSQNIQYF	TGCGCCAGCAGCTCCCCTAGCGGGAGTCAAAACATTCAGTACTTC
.	TRBV2	.	TRBJ2-1	CASSGGPTGTLNEQFF	TGTGCCAGCAGTGGTGGACCGACAGGTACACTCAATGAGCAGTTCTTC
TRBD1	TRBV24-1	once	TRBJ2-7	CATSADGTGDREQYF	TGTGCCACCAGTGCAGACGGGACAGGGGATCGCGAGCAGTACTTC
TRBD1	TRBV20-1	few	TRBJ2-7	CSAGYRGASPYEQYF	TGCAGTGCTGGGTACAGGGGCGCGAGTCCCTACGAGCAGTACTTC
.	TRBV5-6	few	TRBJ1-2	CASSFAGVTRGYGYTF	TGTGCCAGCAGCTTTGCGGGCGTAACGAGGGGCTATGGCTACACCTTC
.	TRBV12-3/TRBV12-4	.	TRBJ2-1	CASSIMDEQFF	TGTGCCAGCTCGATTATGGATGAGCAGTTCTTC
.	TRBV12-3/TRBV12-4	.	TRBJ1-2	CASSKLGAEFYGYTF	TGTGCCAGCAGTAAACTTGGGGCGGAATTCTATGGCTACACCTTC
TRBD1	TRBV4-1	many	TRBJ2-7	CASRRTGAYEQYF	TGCGCCAGCAGGAGGACAGGGGCTTACGAGCAGTACTTC
.	TRBV29-1	.	TRBJ1-5	CSVGQSDQPQHF	TGCAGCGTTGGACAGTCAGATCAGCCCCAGCATTTT
TRBD1	TRBV20-1	.	TRBJ2-1	CSASIRRGQGWNEQFF	TGCAGTGCTAGTATTCGTAGGGGACAGGGGTGGAATGAGCAGTTCTTC
.	TRBV18	few	TRBJ2-1	CASSPADRSSYNEQFF	TGTGCCAGCTCACCAGCCGACAGGAGCTCCTACAATGAGCAGTTCTTC